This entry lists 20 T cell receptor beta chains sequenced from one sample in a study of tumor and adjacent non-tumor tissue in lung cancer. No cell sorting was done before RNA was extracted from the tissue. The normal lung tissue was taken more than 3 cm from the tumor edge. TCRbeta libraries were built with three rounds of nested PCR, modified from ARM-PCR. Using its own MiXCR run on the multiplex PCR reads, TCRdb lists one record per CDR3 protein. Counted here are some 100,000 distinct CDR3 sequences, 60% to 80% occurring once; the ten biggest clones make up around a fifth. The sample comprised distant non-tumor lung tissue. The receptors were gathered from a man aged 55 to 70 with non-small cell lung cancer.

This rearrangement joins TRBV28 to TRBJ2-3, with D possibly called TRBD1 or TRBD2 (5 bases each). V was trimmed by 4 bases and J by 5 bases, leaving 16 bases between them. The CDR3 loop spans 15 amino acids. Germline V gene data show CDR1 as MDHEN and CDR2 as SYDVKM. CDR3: CASSSKGTSVDTQYF. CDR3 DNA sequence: TGTGCCAGCAGTTCAAAGGGGACCAGCGTAGATACGCAGTATTTT.

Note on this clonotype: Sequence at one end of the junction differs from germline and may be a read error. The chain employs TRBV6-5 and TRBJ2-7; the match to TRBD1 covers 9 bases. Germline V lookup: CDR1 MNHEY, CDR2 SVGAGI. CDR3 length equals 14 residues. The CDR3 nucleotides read TGTGCCAGCAATTGGATGACAGGGGGTCACGAGCACTACTTC. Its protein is CASNWMTGGHEHYF.

CDR3: CSARSLQGPSSTGELFF. The CDR3 DNA reads as TGCAGTGCTAGATCCCTGCAGGGGCCCTCTAGCACCGGGGAGCTGTTTTTT. The gene calls are TRBV20-1 and TRBJ2-2; perhaps TRBD1 as D (6 bases). Between the trimmed V and J ends, which lost 2 bases and 4 bases, there was a span of 20 bases. The CDR3 runs to 17 residues. CDR1 DFQATT and CDR2 SNEGSKA come from the germline V gene (reference sequence).

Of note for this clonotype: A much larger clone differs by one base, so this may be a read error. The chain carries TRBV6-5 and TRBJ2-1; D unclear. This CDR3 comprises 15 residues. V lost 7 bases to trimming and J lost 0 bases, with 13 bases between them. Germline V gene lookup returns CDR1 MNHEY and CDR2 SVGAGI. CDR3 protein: CASNLRIDSYNEQFF. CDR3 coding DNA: TGTGCCAGCAACCTCCGGATAGACTCCTACAATGAGCAGTTCTTC.

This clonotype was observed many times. The CDR3 protein is CSAERTENYGYTF. The CDR3 nucleotides read TGCAGTGCTGAGCGGACAGAGAACTATGGCTACACCTTC. V is TRBV20-1 and J is TRBJ1-2, with D possibly matching TRBD1 (6 bases). Between the trimmed V and J ends, which lost 5 bases and 2 bases, there was a span of 12 bases. The CDR3 is made up of 13 amino acids. Germline assignment: CDR1 DFQATT and CDR2 SNEGSKA (reference sequence).

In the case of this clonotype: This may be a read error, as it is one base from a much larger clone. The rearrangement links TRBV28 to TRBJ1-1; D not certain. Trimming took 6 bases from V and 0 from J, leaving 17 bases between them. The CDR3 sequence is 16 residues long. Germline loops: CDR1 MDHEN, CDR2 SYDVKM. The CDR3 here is CASSPLRFRVNTEAFF. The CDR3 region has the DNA TGTGCCAGCAGCCCACTACGATTTAGAGTGAACACTGAAGCTTTCTTT.

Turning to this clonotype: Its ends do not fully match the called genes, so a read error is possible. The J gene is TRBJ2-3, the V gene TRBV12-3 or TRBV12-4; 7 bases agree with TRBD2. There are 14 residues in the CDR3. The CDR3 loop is CASNRGTTTDTHYF. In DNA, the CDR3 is TGTGCCAGTAATAGAGGGACTACCACAGATACGCATTATTTT.

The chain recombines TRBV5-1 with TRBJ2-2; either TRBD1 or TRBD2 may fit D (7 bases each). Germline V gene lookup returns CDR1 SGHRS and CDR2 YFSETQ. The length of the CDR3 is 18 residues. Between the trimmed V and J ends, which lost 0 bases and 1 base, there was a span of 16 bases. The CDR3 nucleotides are TGCGCCAGCAGCTTGGAGGGGGCGGGGGCAATGAACACCGGGGAGCTGTTTTTT. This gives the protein CASSLEGAGAMNTGELFF.

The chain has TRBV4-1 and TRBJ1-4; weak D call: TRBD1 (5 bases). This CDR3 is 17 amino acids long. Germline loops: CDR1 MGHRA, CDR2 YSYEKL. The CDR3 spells CVRSQMTDPTTNEKLFF. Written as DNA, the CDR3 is TGCGTCAGAAGCCAGATGACAGACCCGACAACTAATGAAAAACTGTTTTTT.

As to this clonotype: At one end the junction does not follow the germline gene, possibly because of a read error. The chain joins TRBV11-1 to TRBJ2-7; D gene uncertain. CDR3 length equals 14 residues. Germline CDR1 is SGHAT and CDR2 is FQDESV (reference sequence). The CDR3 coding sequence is TGTGCCAGCAGCTTAGGTAACGTGCCCTACGAGCACTACTTC. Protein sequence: CASSLGNVPYEHYF.

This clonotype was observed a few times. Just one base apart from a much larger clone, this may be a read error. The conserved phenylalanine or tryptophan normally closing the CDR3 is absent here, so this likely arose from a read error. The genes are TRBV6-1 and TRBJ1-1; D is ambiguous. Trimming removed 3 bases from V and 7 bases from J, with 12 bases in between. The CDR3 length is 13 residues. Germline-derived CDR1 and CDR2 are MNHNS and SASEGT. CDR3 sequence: CASSDLSVSEAFS. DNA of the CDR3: TGTGCCAGCAGTGATCTGAGTGTCAGTGAAGCTTTCTCT.

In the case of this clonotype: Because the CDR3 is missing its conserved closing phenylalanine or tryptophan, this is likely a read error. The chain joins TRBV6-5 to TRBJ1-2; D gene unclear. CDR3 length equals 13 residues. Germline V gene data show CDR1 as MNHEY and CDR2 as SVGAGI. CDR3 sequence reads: CASSYGEKYGYTL. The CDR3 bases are TGTGCCAGCAGTTACGGGGAGAAGTATGGTTACACCTTG.

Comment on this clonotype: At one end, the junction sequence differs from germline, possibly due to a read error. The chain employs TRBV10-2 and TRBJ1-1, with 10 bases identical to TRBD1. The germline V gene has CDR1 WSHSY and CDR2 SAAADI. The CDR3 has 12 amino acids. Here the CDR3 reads CDSRQGATEAFF. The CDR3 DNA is TGCGACAGCAGACAGGGGGCTACTGAAGCTTTCTTC.

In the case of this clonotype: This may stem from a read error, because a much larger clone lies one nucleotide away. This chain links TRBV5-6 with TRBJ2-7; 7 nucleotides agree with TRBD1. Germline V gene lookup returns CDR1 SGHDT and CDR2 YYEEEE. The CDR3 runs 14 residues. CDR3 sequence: CASSLGEGGYEEYF. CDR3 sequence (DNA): TGTGCCAGCAGCTTGGGCGAAGGGGGCTACGAGGAGTACTTC.

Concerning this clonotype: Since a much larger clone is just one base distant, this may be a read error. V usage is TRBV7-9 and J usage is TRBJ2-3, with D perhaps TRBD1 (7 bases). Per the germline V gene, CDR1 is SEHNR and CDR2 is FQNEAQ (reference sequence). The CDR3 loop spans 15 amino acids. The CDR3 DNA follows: TGTGCCAGCGGCTTACAGGGGACTAGCACAGATACGCAGTATTTT. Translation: CASGLQGTSTDTQYF.

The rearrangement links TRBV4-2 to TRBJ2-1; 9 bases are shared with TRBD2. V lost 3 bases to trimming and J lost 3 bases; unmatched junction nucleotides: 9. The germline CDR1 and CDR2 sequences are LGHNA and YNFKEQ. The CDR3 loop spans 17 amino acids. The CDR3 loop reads CASSHDRTSDSYNEQFF. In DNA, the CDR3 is TGTGCCAGCAGCCATGATAGGACTAGCGACAGCTACAATGAGCAGTTCTTC.

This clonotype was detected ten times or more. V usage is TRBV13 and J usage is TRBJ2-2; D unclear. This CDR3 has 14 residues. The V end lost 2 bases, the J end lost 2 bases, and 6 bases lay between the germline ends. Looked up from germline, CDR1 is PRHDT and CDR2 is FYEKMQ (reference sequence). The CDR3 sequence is CASSLMGNTGELFF. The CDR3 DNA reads TGTGCCAGCAGCTTAATGGGTAACACCGGGGAGCTGTTTTTT.

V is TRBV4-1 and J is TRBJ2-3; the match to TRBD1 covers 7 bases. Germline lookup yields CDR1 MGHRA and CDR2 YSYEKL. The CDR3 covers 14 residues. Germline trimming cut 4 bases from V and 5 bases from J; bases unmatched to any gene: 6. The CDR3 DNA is TGCGCCAGCAGCCGAGAGGGGGCATTAGATACGCAGTATTTT. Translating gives CASSREGALDTQYF.

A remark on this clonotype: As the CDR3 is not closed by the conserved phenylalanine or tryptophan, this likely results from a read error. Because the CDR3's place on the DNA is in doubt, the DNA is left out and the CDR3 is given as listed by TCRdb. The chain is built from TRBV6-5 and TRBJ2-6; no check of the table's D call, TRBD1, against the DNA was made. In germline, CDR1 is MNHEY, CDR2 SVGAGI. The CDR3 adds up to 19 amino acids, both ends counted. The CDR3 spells CASSLLGRGASSGVNVPTL.

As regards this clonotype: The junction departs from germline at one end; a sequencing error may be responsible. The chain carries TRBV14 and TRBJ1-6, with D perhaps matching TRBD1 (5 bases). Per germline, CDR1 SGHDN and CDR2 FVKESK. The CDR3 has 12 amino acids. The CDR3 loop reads CASTWGNSPLHF. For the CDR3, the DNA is TGTGCCAGTACATGGGGGAATTCACCCCTCCACTTC.